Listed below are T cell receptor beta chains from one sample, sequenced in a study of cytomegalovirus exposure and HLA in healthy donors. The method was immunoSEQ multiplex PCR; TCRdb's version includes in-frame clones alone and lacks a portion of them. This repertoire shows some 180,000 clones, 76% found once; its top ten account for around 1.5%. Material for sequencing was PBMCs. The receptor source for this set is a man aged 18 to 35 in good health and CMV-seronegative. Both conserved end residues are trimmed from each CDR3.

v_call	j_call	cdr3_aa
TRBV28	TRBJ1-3	ASSLPPGDTIY
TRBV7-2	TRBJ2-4	ASSPMRGSLAKNIQY
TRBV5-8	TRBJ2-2	ASSLSPTNTGEPF
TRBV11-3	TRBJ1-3	ASSLASGSGNTIY
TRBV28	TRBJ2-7	ASSPMGQTYEQY
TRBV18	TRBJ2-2	ASSDRGFNTGELF
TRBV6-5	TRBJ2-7	ASSKDRGYEEQY
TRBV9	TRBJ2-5	ASSVGFSQETQY
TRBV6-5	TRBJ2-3	ASTRTSTDTQY
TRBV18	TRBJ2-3	ASSPIGGSVTDTQY
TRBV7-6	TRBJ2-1	ASSLEEQGPYNEQF
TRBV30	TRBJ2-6	AWSSGSGANVLT
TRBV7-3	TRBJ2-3	ASSLRGGLDTQY
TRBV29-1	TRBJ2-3	SVERTGERTDTQY
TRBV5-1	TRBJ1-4	ASSLASTGSEKLF
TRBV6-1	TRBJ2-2	ASSEVTANTGELF
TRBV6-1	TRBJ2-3	ASSDPGVGDTQY
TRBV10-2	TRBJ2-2	ASKIAGGPSAGELF
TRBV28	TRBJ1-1	ASSITGNPEAF
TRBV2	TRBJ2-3	ASSGLAGSSTDTQY
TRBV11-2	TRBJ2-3	ASSLRTSGASTDTQY
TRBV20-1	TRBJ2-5	RALGAQY
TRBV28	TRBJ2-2	ASQRGGIYTGELF
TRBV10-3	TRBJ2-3	AISRTGTWTNTPSTDTQY
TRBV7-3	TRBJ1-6	ASSRGNRGLNNSPLH
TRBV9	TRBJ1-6	ASSVAGGHSSYNSPLH
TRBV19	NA	ASSALFLSYEQY
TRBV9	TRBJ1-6	ASSVGGTGTSPLH
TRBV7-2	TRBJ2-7	ASSLVASESYEQY
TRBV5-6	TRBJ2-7	ASSLEESEY
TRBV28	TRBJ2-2	ASSYGGAGTGELF
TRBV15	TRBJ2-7	ATSRVLGSSYEQY
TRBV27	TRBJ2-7	ASSPRPGQASYEQY
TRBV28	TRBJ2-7	ASSPGYEQY
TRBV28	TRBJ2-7	ASSLSPGQNEQY
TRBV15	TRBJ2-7	ATSRAIGGRYRCEQY
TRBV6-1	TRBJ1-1	ASSQGNTEAF
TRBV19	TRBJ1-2	ASRTDRNYGYT
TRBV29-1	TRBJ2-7	SGTGTGDSEQY
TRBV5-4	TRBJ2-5	ASSFGTSQETQY
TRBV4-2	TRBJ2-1	ASTRGLAGGLLDEQF
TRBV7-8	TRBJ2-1	ASSLDRGRNNEQF
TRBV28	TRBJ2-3	ASSQDRVGGTDTQY
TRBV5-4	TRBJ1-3	ASSLAGRERRTIY
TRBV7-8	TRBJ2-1	ASSADAWEGYNEQF
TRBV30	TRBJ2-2	AWILNTGELF
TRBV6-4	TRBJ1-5	ASSPRAQEGGVSNQPQH
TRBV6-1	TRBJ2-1	ASRNRAASYNEQF